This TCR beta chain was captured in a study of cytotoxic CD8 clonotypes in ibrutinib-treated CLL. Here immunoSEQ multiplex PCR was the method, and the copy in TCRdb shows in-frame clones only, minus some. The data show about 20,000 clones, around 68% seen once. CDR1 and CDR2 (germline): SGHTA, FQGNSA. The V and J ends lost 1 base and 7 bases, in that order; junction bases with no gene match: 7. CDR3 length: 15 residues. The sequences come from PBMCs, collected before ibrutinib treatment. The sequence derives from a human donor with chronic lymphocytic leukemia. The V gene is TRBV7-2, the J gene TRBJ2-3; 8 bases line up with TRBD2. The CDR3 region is CASSLDRGGLYTQYF. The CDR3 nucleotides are TGTGCCAGCAGCTTAGATCGGGGGGGCCTGTATACGCAGTATTTT.